This is a list of T cell receptor beta chains from one sample in a study of cytomegalovirus exposure and HLA in healthy donors. Using immunoSEQ multiplex PCR, the repertoire was profiled, and TCRdb retains in-frame clones only, with some absent. The repertoire includes around 120,000 clones, roughly 80% of them detected once, and 6.3% sits in the top ten. What was sequenced was PBMCs. These receptors came from a woman aged 40-49 years in good health and CMV-seronegative. Both conserved end residues are part of each CDR3. The order of the fields is J gene, clone size, V gene, D gene, CDR3 DNA, CDR3 protein. D genes are given only for firm matches. Rows give clone size only sometimes, using once, few, many, or a class for an expanded clone.

J gene: TRBJ2-7; clone size: .; V gene: TRBV28; D gene: TRBD1; CDR3 DNA: TGTGCCAGCAGTTTAGGGGACAGGATCTCCTACGAGCAGTACTTC; CDR3 protein: CASSLGDRISYEQYF
J gene: TRBJ1-3; clone size: .; V gene: TRBV19; D gene: .; CDR3 DNA: TGTGCCAGCTACGTTGGGGGGGGGCGCTCTGGAAACACCATATATTTT; CDR3 protein: CASYVGGGRSGNTIYF
J gene: TRBJ2-7; clone size: .; V gene: TRBV18; D gene: .; CDR3 DNA: TGTGCCAGCTCACCACGGCGCGGCGGATCCTACGAGCAGTACTTC; CDR3 protein: CASSPRRGGSYEQYF
J gene: TRBJ1-1; clone size: few; V gene: TRBV11-2; D gene: .; CDR3 DNA: TGTGCCAGCAGCCGCAGGAACACTGAAGCTTTCTTT; CDR3 protein: CASSRRNTEAFF
J gene: TRBJ2-7; clone size: .; V gene: TRBV7-9; D gene: TRBD2; CDR3 DNA: TGTGCCAGCAGCCCTCGGACTAGCGGGAGTGTATACGAGCAGTACTTC; CDR3 protein: CASSPRTSGSVYEQYF
J gene: TRBJ2-7; clone size: .; V gene: TRBV18; D gene: TRBD1; CDR3 DNA: TGTGCCAGCTCACCACCGGTAGGACAGGGTCTTGACGAGCAGTACTTC; CDR3 protein: CASSPPVGQGLDEQYF
J gene: TRBJ1-1; clone size: .; V gene: TRBV28; D gene: TRBD1; CDR3 DNA: TGTGCCAGCATCCAACAGGGGGTGGGTGAAGCTTTCTTT; CDR3 protein: CASIQQGVGEAFF
J gene: TRBJ2-7; clone size: once; V gene: TRBV5-1; D gene: TRBD1; CDR3 DNA: TGCGCCAGCAGCCCACAGACAGGGCTCCCCTACGAGCAGTACTTC; CDR3 protein: CASSPQTGLPYEQYF
J gene: TRBJ2-1; clone size: .; V gene: TRBV7-9; D gene: TRBD2; CDR3 DNA: TGTGCCAGCAGCTTAGCTAGCGGGGGTCTTTACAATGAGCAGTTCTTC; CDR3 protein: CASSLASGGLYNEQFF
J gene: TRBJ2-1; clone size: .; V gene: TRBV5-4; D gene: TRBD2; CDR3 DNA: TGTGCCAGCAGCTTCATGGGGGGGAGCTACAATGAGCAGTTCTTC; CDR3 protein: CASSFMGGSYNEQFF
J gene: TRBJ1-4; clone size: .; V gene: TRBV15; D gene: TRBD1; CDR3 DNA: TGTGCCACCAGCGTAACCCTGCAGGGGGGTGAAAAACTGTTTTTT; CDR3 protein: CATSVTLQGGEKLFF
J gene: TRBJ2-3; clone size: .; V gene: TRBV18; D gene: TRBD1; CDR3 DNA: TGTGCCAGCTCACCCCGGACAGGGGGCTTCGCAGATACGCAGTATTTT; CDR3 protein: CASSPRTGGFADTQYF
J gene: TRBJ2-3; clone size: .; V gene: TRBV5-8; D gene: .; CDR3 DNA: TGTGCCAGCAGCTCGTACGGGAGCACAGATACGCAGTATTTT; CDR3 protein: CASSSYGSTDTQYF
J gene: TRBJ1-3; clone size: .; V gene: TRBV18; D gene: .; CDR3 DNA: TGTGCCAGCCGGGGAGGGGCTGGAAACACCATATATTTT; CDR3 protein: CASRGGAGNTIYF
J gene: TRBJ2-4; clone size: .; V gene: TRBV5-4; D gene: TRBD2; CDR3 DNA: TGTGCCAGCAGCCCTCGCGCTAGCGGGAGTCGATACATTCAGTACTTC; CDR3 protein: CASSPRASGSRYIQYF
J gene: TRBJ2-4; clone size: few; V gene: TRBV6-5; D gene: .; CDR3 DNA: TGTGCCAGCAGGGCCGCCCTAGCCAAAAACATTCAGTACTTC; CDR3 protein: CASRAALAKNIQYF
J gene: TRBJ1-2; clone size: .; V gene: TRBV5-4; D gene: TRBD1; CDR3 DNA: TGTGCCAGCAGCTTGGAGACGACGGGACAGGGCAATGGCTACACCTTC; CDR3 protein: CASSLETTGQGNGYTF
J gene: TRBJ1-1; clone size: .; V gene: TRBV5-1; D gene: .; CDR3 DNA: TGCGCCAGCAGCCCTCCGGGACAACTAGAAGCTTTCTTT; CDR3 protein: CASSPPGQLEAFF
J gene: TRBJ2-4; clone size: .; V gene: TRBV29-1; D gene: .; CDR3 DNA: TGCAGCGCTGGCAAAGACGCGGTAGCAATTCAGTACTTC; CDR3 protein: CSAGKDAVAIQYF
J gene: TRBJ2-3; clone size: .; V gene: TRBV2; D gene: TRBD1; CDR3 DNA: TGTGCCACCCTGTGGGGACAGGGAACAGATACGCAGTATTTT; CDR3 protein: CATLWGQGTDTQYF
J gene: TRBJ2-3; clone size: .; V gene: TRBV7-9; D gene: .; CDR3 DNA: TGTGCCAGCAGCCCGACACTCTCCCACACAGATACGCAGTATTTT; CDR3 protein: CASSPTLSHTDTQYF
J gene: TRBJ1-6; clone size: .; V gene: TRBV7-6; D gene: TRBD1; CDR3 DNA: TGTGCCAGCAGCTCCGGGACAGCTAATAATTCACCCCTCCACTTT; CDR3 protein: CASSSGTANNSPLHF
J gene: TRBJ2-1; clone size: once; V gene: TRBV4-3; D gene: TRBD1; CDR3 DNA: TGCGCCAGCAGCCAAGGGGGGGCAGGGGGCCCCTACAATGAGCAGTTCTTC; CDR3 protein: CASSQGGAGGPYNEQFF
J gene: TRBJ1-1; clone size: .; V gene: TRBV28; D gene: .; CDR3 DNA: TGTGCCAGCAGCTCGGGGTTGGGCACTGAAGCTTTCTTT; CDR3 protein: CASSSGLGTEAFF
J gene: TRBJ2-2; clone size: .; V gene: TRBV25-1; D gene: .; CDR3 DNA: TGTGCCAGCAGTGAATATCTATCAGCGGAGAACACCGGGGAGCTGTTTTTT; CDR3 protein: CASSEYLSAENTGELFF
J gene: TRBJ2-5; clone size: .; V gene: TRBV18; D gene: .; CDR3 DNA: TGTGCCAGCTCACCCGAACAGGGTTTTGAAGAGACCCAGTACTTC; CDR3 protein: CASSPEQGFEETQYF
J gene: TRBJ2-6; clone size: .; V gene: TRBV4-1; D gene: .; CDR3 DNA: TGCGCCAGCAGCCAGACGTTGATGGGGGGCTCTGGGGCCAACGTCCTGACTTTC; CDR3 protein: CASSQTLMGGSGANVLTF
J gene: TRBJ1-2; clone size: .; V gene: TRBV18; D gene: .; CDR3 DNA: TGTGCCAGCTCACCGCAGAGAGGGGACATTAACTATGGCTACACCTTC; CDR3 protein: CASSPQRGDINYGYTF
J gene: TRBJ2-1; clone size: .; V gene: TRBV11-2; D gene: TRBD1; CDR3 DNA: TGTGCCAGCAGCCTAATAGACAGGGCGGGTGTTGAGCAGTTCTTC; CDR3 protein: CASSLIDRAGVEQFF
J gene: TRBJ2-2; clone size: .; V gene: TRBV18; D gene: TRBD2; CDR3 DNA: TGTGCCAGCTCCCGGACTAGCGGGTTCACCGGGGAGCTGTTTTTT; CDR3 protein: CASSRTSGFTGELFF
J gene: TRBJ2-1; clone size: .; V gene: TRBV19; D gene: .; CDR3 DNA: TGTGCCAGCTCCAGGGCAGCCTCCTACAATGAGCAGTTCTTC; CDR3 protein: CASSRAASYNEQFF
J gene: TRBJ2-5; clone size: .; V gene: TRBV7-2; D gene: TRBD2; CDR3 DNA: TGTGCCAGCAGCTTAGCGTTCGGGGCGGGAGTAGGGACCCAGTACTTC; CDR3 protein: CASSLAFGAGVGTQYF
J gene: TRBJ1-1; clone size: .; V gene: TRBV5-1; D gene: .; CDR3 DNA: TGCGCCAGCAGCCTGGTGGGTGCAGGGTCGGACACTGAAGCTTTCTTT; CDR3 protein: CASSLVGAGSDTEAFF
J gene: TRBJ1-2; clone size: .; V gene: TRBV28; D gene: TRBD1; CDR3 DNA: TGTGCCACCGACCTGGCCCAGGGGGCGAAGGCGGGCTACACCTTC; CDR3 protein: CATDLAQGAKAGYTF
J gene: TRBJ2-5; clone size: .; V gene: TRBV5-4; D gene: .; CDR3 DNA: TGTGCCAGCAGCTCCCAACTCTATGGGGGGGAGACCCAGTACTTC; CDR3 protein: CASSSQLYGGETQYF
J gene: TRBJ2-5; clone size: .; V gene: TRBV28; D gene: TRBD1; CDR3 DNA: TGTGCCAGCAGCCCGGATTTACAGGGGGCTCCCCAAGAGACCCAGTACTTC; CDR3 protein: CASSPDLQGAPQETQYF
J gene: TRBJ2-7; clone size: .; V gene: TRBV15; D gene: TRBD1; CDR3 DNA: TGTGCCACCAGCAGAGCCCGACAGGGGATCTACGAGCAGTACTTC; CDR3 protein: CATSRARQGIYEQYF
J gene: TRBJ1-5; clone size: .; V gene: TRBV28; D gene: .; CDR3 DNA: TGTGCCAGCAGTTCAGGGTCCTCAGCGCTGGATCAGCCCCAGCATTTT; CDR3 protein: CASSSGSSALDQPQHF
J gene: TRBJ2-1; clone size: once; V gene: TRBV28; D gene: TRBD1; CDR3 DNA: TGTGCCAGCCAGGGACAGGGGGCTTCCTACAATGAGCAGTTCTTC; CDR3 protein: CASQGQGASYNEQFF
J gene: TRBJ2-1; clone size: few; V gene: TRBV5-4; D gene: .; CDR3 DNA: TGTGCCAGCAGCTTAATAGGCCGCGGCGATGAGCAGTTCTTC; CDR3 protein: CASSLIGRGDEQFF
J gene: TRBJ1-2; clone size: .; V gene: TRBV18; D gene: .; CDR3 DNA: TGTGCCAGCTCACCTGAAGGGGGCTATGGCTACACCTTC; CDR3 protein: CASSPEGGYGYTF
J gene: TRBJ1-3; clone size: .; V gene: TRBV28; D gene: .; CDR3 DNA: TGTGCCAGCAGTTCCGGGACTACTGGAAACACCATATATTTT; CDR3 protein: CASSSGTTGNTIYF
J gene: TRBJ2-7; clone size: .; V gene: TRBV20-1; D gene: .; CDR3 DNA: TGCAGTGCTAGAGACCGGGAGTGGCAGTACTTC; CDR3 protein: CSARDREWQYF
J gene: TRBJ2-1; clone size: .; V gene: TRBV28; D gene: TRBD2; CDR3 DNA: TGTGCCAGCAGTACTATGCTAGCGGGAGGAGGCAATGAGCAGTTCTTC; CDR3 protein: CASSTMLAGGGNEQFF
J gene: TRBJ2-5; clone size: .; V gene: TRBV29-1; D gene: .; CDR3 DNA: TGCAGCGGGGGCGAGGAGACCCAGTACTTC; CDR3 protein: CSGGEETQYF
J gene: TRBJ1-2; clone size: .; V gene: TRBV28; D gene: .; CDR3 DNA: TGTGCCAGCAGTACCCCGGACACTAACTATGGCTACACCTTC; CDR3 protein: CASSTPDTNYGYTF
J gene: TRBJ2-7; clone size: .; V gene: TRBV11-2; D gene: .; CDR3 DNA: TGTGCCAGCAGCGGAGTGGTCGGTACGAGCAAGGAGCAGTACTTC; CDR3 protein: CASSGVVGTSKEQYF
J gene: TRBJ2-1; clone size: .; V gene: TRBV7-9; D gene: .; CDR3 DNA: TGTGCCAGCAGCCCCAGACAGGCCCCGGGATACAATGAGCAGTTCTTC; CDR3 protein: CASSPRQAPGYNEQFF
J gene: TRBJ2-1; clone size: .; V gene: TRBV5-5; D gene: .; CDR3 DNA: TGTGCCAGCAGCCCAGCGGAGACCTTCTACAATGAGCAGTTCTTC; CDR3 protein: CASSPAETFYNEQFF
J gene: TRBJ2-3; clone size: .; V gene: TRBV5-1; D gene: TRBD2; CDR3 DNA: TGCGCCAGCAGCCCCGGGACTAGCGGCGATACGCAGTATTTT; CDR3 protein: CASSPGTSGDTQYF
J gene: TRBJ1-3; clone size: .; V gene: TRBV28; D gene: .; CDR3 DNA: TGTGCCAGTACAGCCTCTGGAAACACCATATATTTT; CDR3 protein: CASTASGNTIYF
J gene: TRBJ2-7; clone size: .; V gene: TRBV19; D gene: .; CDR3 DNA: TGTGCCAGTAGTATAGATCTGAGCGGCGAGCAGTACTTC; CDR3 protein: CASSIDLSGEQYF
J gene: TRBJ1-3; clone size: .; V gene: TRBV5-6; D gene: .; CDR3 DNA: TGTGCCAGCAGCTGGGACTCCAGCTCTGGAAACACCATATATTTT; CDR3 protein: CASSWDSSSGNTIYF
J gene: TRBJ2-2; clone size: .; V gene: TRBV28; D gene: TRBD2; CDR3 DNA: TGTGCCAGCAGTTATCTAGCGGGAGCGGGCACCGGGGAGCTGTTTTTT; CDR3 protein: CASSYLAGAGTGELFF